This TCR beta chain emerged from a study of CD8 T cells in ankylosing spondylitis. This clonotype was observed many times. Its antigen is still unknown. Study-wide findings and caveats: Disease-linked clones were reportedly significantly enriched in matched ankylosing spondylitis synovial fluid. Roughly 8 highly homologous variants made up a TCR beta motif that seemed to typify ankylosing spondylitis blood. A CD8+ phenotype characterized the disease-linked clones, which were relatively rare in peripheral blood.

As the method for making TCR beta libraries, quantitative 5'-RACE with molecular barcodes was used. MiXCR was run by TCRdb on the 5' RACE reads, yielding one entry per CDR3 protein. The sample contains some 130,000 distinct CDR3 sequences, roughly 13% of which appear only once. Specimen: blood, either unsorted or a sorted T cell fraction (not recorded which). The receptor was isolated from a female donor with ankylosing spondylitis or in good health (not recorded which).

The CDR3 DNA follows: TGTGCCAGCAGTGAATCCCGCCCTAGCGGGGGTCCCTACGAGCAGTACTTC. Translating it yields CASSESRPSGGPYEQYF. The rearrangement uses TRBV25-1 and TRBJ2-7; 10 positions match TRBD2. The CDR3 has 17 residues. Germline assignment: CDR1 MGHDK and CDR2 SYGVNS. Unmatched junction bases numbered 8, after V lost 1 base and J lost 2 bases.